This entry describes one T cell receptor beta chain. Its specificity is unknown. The V and J ends lost 2 bases and 9 bases respectively, with 13 bases between them. Germline CDR1 SGHVS, CDR2 FNYEAQ. The length of the CDR3 is 13 residues. The entry originates in a study of T cell repertoires in cytomegalovirus infection. Whole-study context: Peptides in the study included HLA-C-restricted and HLA-B-restricted CMV epitopes. CMV infection and matching HLA type were both indicated by public TCR beta signatures. The study, taken as a whole, reports: HLA-C-restricted CMV clonotypes gave the most frequent clonotype in two of eight donors.

TCRdb re-analysed the reads in MiXCR, keeping a single row per CDR3 protein. The table lists just over 450,000 distinct CDR3 sequences, more than 40% of them singletons. The sequence derives from a human donor in good health (CMV status not recorded). Some clones in this sample may be carry-over from other donors' samples. Material: cultured PBMCs, obtained from culture after CMV antigen stimulation. This chain links TRBV7-6 with TRBJ1-1; D unresolved. CDR3 DNA: TGTGCCAGCAGCTTAAACCCCGAGTCCCAAGCTTTCTTT. Protein sequence: CASSLNPESQAFF. The variable domain in full, completed from reference TRBV7-6 and TRBJ1-1, reads GAGVSQSPRYKVTKRGQDVALRCDPISGHVSLYWYRQALGQGPEFLTYFNYEAQQDKSGLPNDRFSAERPEGSISTLTIQRTEQRDSAMYRCASSLNPESQAFFGQGTRLTVV.